This T cell receptor beta chain was sequenced during a study of blood T cell repertoires in COVID-19. How the authors handled the data: Estimates of nucleated cell counts were drawn from the amplification of reference gene primers. Produced via immunoSEQ multiplex PCR; TCRdb's table is partial and in-frame only. From that table come the V and J calls and clone size; the DNA was used to work out D and trimming. The sample includes about 320,000 clones, about 89% of them seen just once. Sequencing used PBMCs or T cells enriched from blood (not recorded which). This receptor was obtained from a man aged 60 to 75 who had recovered from COVID-19.

The DNA for the CDR3 is TGTGCCAGCAGTTCCCGGGACAGCTACGAGCAGTACTTC. Protein sequence: CASSSRDSYEQYF. The chain uses TRBV6-5 and TRBJ2-7; 7 bases are shared with TRBD1. The V segment lost 4 bases and the J segment 3 bases; nucleotides outside the gene matches: 3. The CDR3 has 13 residues. Germline CDR1 reads MNHEY; CDR2 reads SVGAGI.